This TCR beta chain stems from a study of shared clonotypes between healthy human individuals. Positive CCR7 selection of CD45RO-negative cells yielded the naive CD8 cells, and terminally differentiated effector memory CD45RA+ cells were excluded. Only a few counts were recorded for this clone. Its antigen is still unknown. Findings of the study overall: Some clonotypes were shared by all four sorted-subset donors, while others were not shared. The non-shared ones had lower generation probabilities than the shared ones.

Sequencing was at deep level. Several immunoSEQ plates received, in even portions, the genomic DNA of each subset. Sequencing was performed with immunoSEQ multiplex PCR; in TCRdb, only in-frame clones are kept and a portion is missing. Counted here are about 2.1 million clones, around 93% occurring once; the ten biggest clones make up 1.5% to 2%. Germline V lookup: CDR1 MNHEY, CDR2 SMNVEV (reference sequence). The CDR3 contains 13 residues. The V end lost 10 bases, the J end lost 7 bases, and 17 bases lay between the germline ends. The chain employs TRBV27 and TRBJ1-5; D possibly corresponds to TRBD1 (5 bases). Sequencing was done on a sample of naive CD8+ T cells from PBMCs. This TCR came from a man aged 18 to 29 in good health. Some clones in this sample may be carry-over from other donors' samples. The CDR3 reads CATSDTTGQPQHF. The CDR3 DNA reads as TGTGCCACCTCGGACACCACGGGCCAGCCCCAGCATTTT.